The 2 T cell receptor beta chains presented below share a single source sample, sequenced in a study of OX40 agonist ivuxolimab in advanced cancers. This table comes from immunoSEQ multiplex PCR, and its TCRdb copy is limited to in-frame clones, with some not included. The sample holds about 42,000 clones, roughly 86% seen once. Material: CD4+ or CD8+ T cells sorted from blood, obtained in a trial of the OX40 agonist ivuxolimab. The receptors come from an adult with an advanced solid tumor such as melanoma, head and neck, liver or kidney cancer.

V and J are TRBV28 and TRBJ1-1; 7 positions match TRBD1. The length of the CDR3 is 15 residues. The J segment lost 0 bases and the V segment lost 10 bases, leaving 11 bases of the junction unmatched. From germline, CDR1 is MDHEN and CDR2 SYDVKM. CDR3 residues: CATEGAGGLNTEAFF. CDR3 in DNA: TGTGCCACTGAGGGGGCAGGAGGCTTGAACACTGAAGCTTTCTTT.

Judged by abundance, this clone is medium-sized (0.01 to 0.1%). This chain connects TRBV5-3 to TRBJ1-5; TRBD1 matches at 8 bases. TRBV5-3 is assigned to the ORF class and has an uncertain function. This CDR3 comprises 15 residues. With V trimmed by 9 bases and J by 4 bases, 12 bases remained unmatched. CDR3 sequence (DNA): TGTGCCACCTCTTCGAGGACAGGGACGAATCAGCCCCAGCATTTT. Protein sequence: CATSSRTGTNQPQHF.